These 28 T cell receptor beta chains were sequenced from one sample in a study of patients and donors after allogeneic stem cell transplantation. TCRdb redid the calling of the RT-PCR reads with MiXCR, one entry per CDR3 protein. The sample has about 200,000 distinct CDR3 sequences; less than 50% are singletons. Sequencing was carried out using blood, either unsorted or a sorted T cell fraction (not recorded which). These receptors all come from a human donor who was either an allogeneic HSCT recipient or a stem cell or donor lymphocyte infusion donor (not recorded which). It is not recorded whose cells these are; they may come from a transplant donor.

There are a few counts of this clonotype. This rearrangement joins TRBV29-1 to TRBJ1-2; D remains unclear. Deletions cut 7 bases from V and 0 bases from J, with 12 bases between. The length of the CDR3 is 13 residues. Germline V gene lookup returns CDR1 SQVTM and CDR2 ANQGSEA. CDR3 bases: TGCAGCGCCGTGGAGAGAGCTAACTATGGCTACACCTTC. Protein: CSAVERANYGYTF.

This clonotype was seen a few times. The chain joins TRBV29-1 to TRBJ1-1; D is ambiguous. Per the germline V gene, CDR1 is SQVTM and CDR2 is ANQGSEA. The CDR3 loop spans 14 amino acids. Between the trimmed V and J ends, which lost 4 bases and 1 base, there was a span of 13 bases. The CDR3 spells CSVVTRAANTEAFF. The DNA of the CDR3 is TGCAGCGTTGTAACAAGAGCAGCGAACACTGAAGCTTTCTTT.

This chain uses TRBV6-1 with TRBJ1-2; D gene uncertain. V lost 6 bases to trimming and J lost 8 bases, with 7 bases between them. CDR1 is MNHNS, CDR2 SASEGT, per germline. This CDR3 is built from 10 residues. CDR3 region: CASRQKGYTF. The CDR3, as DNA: TGTGCCAGCAGGCAGAAGGGCTACACCTTC.

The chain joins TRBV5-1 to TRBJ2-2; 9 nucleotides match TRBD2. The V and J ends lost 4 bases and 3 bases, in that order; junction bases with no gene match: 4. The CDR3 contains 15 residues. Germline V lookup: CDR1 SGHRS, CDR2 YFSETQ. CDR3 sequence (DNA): TGCGCCAGCAGCCAGACTAGCGGATACACCGGGGAGCTGTTTTTT. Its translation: CASSQTSGYTGELFF.

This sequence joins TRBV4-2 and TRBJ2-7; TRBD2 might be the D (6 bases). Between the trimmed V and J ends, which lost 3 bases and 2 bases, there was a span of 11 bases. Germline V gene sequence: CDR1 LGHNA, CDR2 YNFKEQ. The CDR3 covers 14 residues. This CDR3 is CASSHSGLTYEQYF. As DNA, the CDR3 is TGTGCCAGCAGCCATTCGGGACTCACCTACGAGCAGTACTTC.

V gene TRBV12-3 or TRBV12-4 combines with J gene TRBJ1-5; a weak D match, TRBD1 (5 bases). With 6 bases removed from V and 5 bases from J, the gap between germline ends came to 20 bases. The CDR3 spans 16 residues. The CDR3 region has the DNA TGTGCCAGCAGATCCCCGGGCTGGGGGGAGGATCAGCCCCAGCATTTT. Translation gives CASRSPGWGEDQPQHF.

The CDR3 loop reads CASSSTGTGFGKLFF. In DNA, the CDR3 is TGTGCCAGCAGCTCCACCGGGACAGGGTTTGGAAAACTGTTTTTT. The rearrangement joins TRBV7-2 to TRBJ1-4, with TRBD1 identical over 9 bases. J was trimmed by 10 bases and V by 4 bases; bases with no gene match: 10. The CDR3 runs to 15 residues. Germline CDR1 reads SGHTA; CDR2 reads FQGNSA.

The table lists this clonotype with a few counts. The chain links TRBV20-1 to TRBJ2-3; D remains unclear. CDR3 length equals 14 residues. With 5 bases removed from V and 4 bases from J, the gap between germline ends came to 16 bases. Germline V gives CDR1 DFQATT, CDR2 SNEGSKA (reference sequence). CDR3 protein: CSADGAFFPDTQYF. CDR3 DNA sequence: TGCAGTGCTGACGGAGCATTCTTCCCAGATACGCAGTATTTT.

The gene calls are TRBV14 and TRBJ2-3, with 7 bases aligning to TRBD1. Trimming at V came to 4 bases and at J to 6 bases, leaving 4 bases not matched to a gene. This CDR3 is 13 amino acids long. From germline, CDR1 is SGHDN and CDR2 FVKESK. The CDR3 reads CASSPNRGDTQYF. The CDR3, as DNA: TGTGCCAGCAGCCCTAACAGGGGTGATACGCAGTATTTT.

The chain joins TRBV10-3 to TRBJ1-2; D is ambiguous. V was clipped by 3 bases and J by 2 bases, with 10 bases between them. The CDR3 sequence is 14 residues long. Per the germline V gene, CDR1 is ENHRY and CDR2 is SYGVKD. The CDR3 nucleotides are TGTGCCATCAGTGAAAGGGAACTAAACTATGGCTACACCTTC. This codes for CAISERELNYGYTF.

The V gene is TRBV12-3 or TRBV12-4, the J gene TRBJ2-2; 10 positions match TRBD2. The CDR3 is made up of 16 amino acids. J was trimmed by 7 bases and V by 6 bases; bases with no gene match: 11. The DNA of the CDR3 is TGTGCCAGCAGCTGGGGAGCGGGGGGGCGAGGCGGGGAGCTGTTTTTT. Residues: CASSWGAGGRGGELFF.

CDR3 in amino acids: CASSLSPQSNTEAFF. The DNA of the CDR3 is TGTGCCAGCAGCTTGTCACCGCAGAGTAACACTGAAGCTTTCTTT. The chain couples TRBV5-5 to TRBJ1-1; D call uncertain. Trimming stripped 1 base from V and 2 bases from J, with 12 bases between. Germline V gene sequence: CDR1 SGHKS, CDR2 YYEKEE (reference sequence). This CDR3 spans 15 amino acids.

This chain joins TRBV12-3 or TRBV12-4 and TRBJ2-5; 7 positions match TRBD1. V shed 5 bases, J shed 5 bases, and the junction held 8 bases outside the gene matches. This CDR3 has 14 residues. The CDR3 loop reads CASSPPTGTETQYF. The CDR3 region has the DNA TGTGCCAGCAGTCCCCCGACAGGGACGGAGACCCAGTACTTC.

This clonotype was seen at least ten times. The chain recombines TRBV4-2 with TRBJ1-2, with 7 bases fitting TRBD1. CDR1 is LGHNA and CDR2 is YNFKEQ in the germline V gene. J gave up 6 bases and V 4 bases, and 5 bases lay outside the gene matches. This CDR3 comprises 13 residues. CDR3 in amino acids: CASSPVTGDGYTF. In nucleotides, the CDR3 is TGTGCCAGCAGCCCTGTAACAGGGGATGGCTACACCTTC.

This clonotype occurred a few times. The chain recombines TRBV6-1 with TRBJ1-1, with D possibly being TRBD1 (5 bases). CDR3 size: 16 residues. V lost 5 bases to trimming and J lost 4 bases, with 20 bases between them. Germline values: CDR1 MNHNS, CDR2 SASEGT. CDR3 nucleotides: TGTGCCAGCAGTCCAAAGGGGTTAGGGCTGGGCACTGAAGCTTTCTTT. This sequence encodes CASSPKGLGLGTEAFF.

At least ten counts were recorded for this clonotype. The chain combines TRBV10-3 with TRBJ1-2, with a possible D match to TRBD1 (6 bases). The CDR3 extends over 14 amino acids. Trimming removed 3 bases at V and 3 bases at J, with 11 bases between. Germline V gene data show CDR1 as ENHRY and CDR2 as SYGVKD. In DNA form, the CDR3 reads TGTGCCATCAGTGACCCCAGGGGCGACTATGGCTACACCTTC. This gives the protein CAISDPRGDYGYTF.

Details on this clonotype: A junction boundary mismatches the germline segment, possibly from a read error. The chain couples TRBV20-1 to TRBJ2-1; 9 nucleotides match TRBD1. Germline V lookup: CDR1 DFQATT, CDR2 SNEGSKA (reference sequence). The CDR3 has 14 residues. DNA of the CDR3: TGCGGTGCTAGGTCGGGACAGGGCTACAATGAGCAGTTCTTC. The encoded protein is CGARSGQGYNEQFF.

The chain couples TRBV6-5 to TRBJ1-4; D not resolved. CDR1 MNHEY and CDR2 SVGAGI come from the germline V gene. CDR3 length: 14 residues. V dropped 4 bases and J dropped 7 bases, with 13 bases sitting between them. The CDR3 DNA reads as TGTGCCAGCAGTTGGGATGCCACGCGTGAAAAACTGTTTTTT. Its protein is CASSWDATREKLFF.

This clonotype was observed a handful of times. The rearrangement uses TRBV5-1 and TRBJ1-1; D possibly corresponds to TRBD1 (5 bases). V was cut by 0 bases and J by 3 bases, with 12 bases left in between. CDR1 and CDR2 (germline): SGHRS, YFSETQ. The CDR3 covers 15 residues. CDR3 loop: CASSLGGTGYTEAFF. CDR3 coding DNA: TGCGCCAGCAGCTTGGGCGGGACGGGATACACTGAAGCTTTCTTT.

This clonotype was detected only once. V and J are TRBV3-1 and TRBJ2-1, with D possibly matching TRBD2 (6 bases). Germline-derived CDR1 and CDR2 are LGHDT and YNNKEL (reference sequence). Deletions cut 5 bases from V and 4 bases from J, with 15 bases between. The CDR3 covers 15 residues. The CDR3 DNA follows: TGTGCCAGCAGCTGGCGGGACTTTCGTTACAATGAGCAGTTCTTC. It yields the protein CASSWRDFRYNEQFF.

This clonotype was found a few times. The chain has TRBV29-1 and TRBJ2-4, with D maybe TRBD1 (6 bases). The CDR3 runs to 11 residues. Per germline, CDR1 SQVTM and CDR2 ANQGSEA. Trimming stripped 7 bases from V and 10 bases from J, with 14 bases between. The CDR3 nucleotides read TGCAGCGCCGTCCATACAGGGATTCAGTACTTC. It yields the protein CSAVHTGIQYF.

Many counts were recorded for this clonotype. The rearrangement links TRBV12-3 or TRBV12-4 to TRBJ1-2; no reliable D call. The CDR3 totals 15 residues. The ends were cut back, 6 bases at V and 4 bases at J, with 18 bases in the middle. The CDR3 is CASSLIGRERYGYTF. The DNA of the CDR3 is TGTGCCAGCAGCTTAATCGGGAGAGAGCGCTATGGCTACACCTTC.

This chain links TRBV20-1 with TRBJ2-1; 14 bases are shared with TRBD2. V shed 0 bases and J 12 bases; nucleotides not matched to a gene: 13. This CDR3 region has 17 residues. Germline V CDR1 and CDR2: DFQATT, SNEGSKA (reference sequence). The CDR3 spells CSARDVVGGLAGGGQFF. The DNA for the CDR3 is TGCAGTGCTAGAGATGTTGTGGGAGGACTAGCGGGGGGCGGGCAGTTCTTC.

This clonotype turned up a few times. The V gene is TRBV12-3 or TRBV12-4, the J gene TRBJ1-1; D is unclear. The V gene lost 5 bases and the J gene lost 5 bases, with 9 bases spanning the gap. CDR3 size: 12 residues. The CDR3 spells CASSHRVTEAFF. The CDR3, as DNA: TGTGCCAGCAGTCATAGGGTGACTGAAGCTTTCTTT.

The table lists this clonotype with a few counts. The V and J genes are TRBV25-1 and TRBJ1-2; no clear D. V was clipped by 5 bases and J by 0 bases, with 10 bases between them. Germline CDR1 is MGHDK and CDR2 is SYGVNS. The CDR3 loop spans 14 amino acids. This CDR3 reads CASSPRTSNYGYTF. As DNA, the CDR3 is TGTGCCAGCAGTCCCCGGACCTCTAACTATGGCTACACCTTC.

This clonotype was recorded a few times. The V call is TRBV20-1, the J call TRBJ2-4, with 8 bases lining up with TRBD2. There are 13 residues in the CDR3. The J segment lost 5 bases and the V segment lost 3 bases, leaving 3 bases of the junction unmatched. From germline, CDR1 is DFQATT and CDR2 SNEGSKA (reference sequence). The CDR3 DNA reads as TGCAGTGCTAGGGTAGCGGGGCAAAACATTCAGTACTTC. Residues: CSARVAGQNIQYF.

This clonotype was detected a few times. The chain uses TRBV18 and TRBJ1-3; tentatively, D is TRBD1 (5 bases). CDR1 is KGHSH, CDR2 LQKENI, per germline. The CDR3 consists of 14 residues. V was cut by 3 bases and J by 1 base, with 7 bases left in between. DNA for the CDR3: TGTGCCAGCTCACCCCCAGGGTCTGGAAACACCATATATTTT. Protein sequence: CASSPPGSGNTIYF.

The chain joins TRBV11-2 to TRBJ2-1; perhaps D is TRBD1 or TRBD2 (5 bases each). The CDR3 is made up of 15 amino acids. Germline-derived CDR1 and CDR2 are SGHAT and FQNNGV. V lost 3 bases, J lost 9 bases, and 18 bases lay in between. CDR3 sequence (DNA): TGTGCCAGCAGCTTTGAGGGGACCGCATGGGGTGAGCAGTTCTTC. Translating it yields CASSFEGTAWGEQFF.